A single sample is the source of the 27 T cell receptor beta chains below, sequenced in a study of CD8 T cell repertoires and HIV-1 epitope variants. These TCRs' antigens remain unknown. Produced via immunoSEQ multiplex PCR; TCRdb's table is partial and in-frame only. The table shows a few thousand clones, with under 70% occurring only once. Sequences were obtained from cultured CD8+ T cells derived from PBMCs. All receptors derive from a male donor with HIV.

This clone has just a few counts. The V and J genes are TRBV2 and TRBJ2-1; tentatively, D is TRBD2 (5 bases). Trimming took off 5 bases at V and 0 bases at J, with 11 bases between the two ends. The CDR3 sequence is 15 residues long. Germline V gene data show CDR1 as SNHLY and CDR2 as FYNNEI. CDR3 protein: CASSHSVSSYNEQFF. In DNA form, the CDR3 reads TGTGCCAGCAGTCATAGCGTCAGCTCCTACAATGAGCAGTTCTTC.

The chain uses TRBV11-2 and TRBJ1-2; a possible D gene is TRBD1 (6 bases). CDR1 is SGHAT and CDR2 is FQNNGV in the germline V gene. Deletions cut 0 bases from V and 7 bases from J, with 12 bases between. The CDR3 runs to 14 residues. The CDR3 here is CASSLEGLGAGYTF. The CDR3 DNA reads as TGTGCCAGCAGCTTAGAAGGTTTGGGGGCTGGCTACACCTTC.

This sequence joins TRBV7-8 and TRBJ2-1; D not certain. This CDR3 contains 13 residues. Trimming left V 1 base short and J 9 bases short, with 10 bases between. Looked up from germline, CDR1 is SGHVS and CDR2 is FQNEAQ. The CDR3 reads CASSLDGASEQFF. As DNA, the CDR3 is TGTGCCAGCAGCTTAGACGGTGCCAGTGAGCAGTTCTTC.

V usage is TRBV13 and J usage is TRBJ2-2; D possibly corresponds to TRBD1 (6 bases). Germline-derived CDR1 and CDR2 are PRHDT and FYEKMQ (reference sequence). The CDR3 consists of 16 residues. V was cut by 6 bases and J by 2 bases, with 16 bases left in between. The DNA of the CDR3 is TGTGCCAGCAGGATATCCCGGGACACTAACACCGGGGAGCTGTTTTTT. Its protein product is CASRISRDTNTGELFF.

This chain uses TRBV28 with TRBJ2-7; D unresolved. The CDR3 extends over 13 amino acids. The germline V gene encodes CDR1 MDHEN and CDR2 SYDVKM. Trimming stripped 7 bases from V and 1 base from J, with 11 bases between. This CDR3 is CASKTMSSYEQYF. For the CDR3, the DNA is TGTGCCAGCAAAACCATGTCATCCTACGAGCAGTACTTC.

Only one count was recorded for this clone. The V and J genes are TRBV28 and TRBJ2-5, with TRBD2 identical over 7 bases. Germline CDR1 is MDHEN and CDR2 is SYDVKM. This CDR3 has 13 residues. The junction had 3 bases not matched to a gene; V was cut back by 6 bases and J by 2 bases. CDR3 sequence (DNA): TGTGCCAGCAGGGGGGGGTCACAAGAGACCCAGTACTTC. Protein: CASRGGSQETQYF.

The rearrangement joins TRBV5-6 to TRBJ2-7, with D possibly being TRBD1 (6 bases). CDR3 length: 14 residues. Germline V gene lookup returns CDR1 SGHDT and CDR2 YYEEEE. Trimming removed 2 bases from V and 5 bases from J, with 14 bases in between. DNA of the CDR3: TGTGCCAGCAGCTTTAGAAACAGGGTCCACGAGCAGTACTTC. Encoded protein: CASSFRNRVHEQYF.

Sample share makes this clone medium-sized. V gene TRBV2 combines with J gene TRBJ1-4; a weak D match, TRBD1 (6 bases). This CDR3 has 13 residues. Germline CDR1 and CDR2: SNHLY and FYNNEI. V gave up 11 bases and J gave up 5 bases, with 15 bases separating them. CDR3 DNA sequence: TGTGCCTGGGGGGGGCAGACCAATGAAAAACTGTTTTTT. Translation: CAWGGQTNEKLFF.

The gene calls are TRBV4-3 and TRBJ2-7; tentative D call: TRBD1 (5 bases). V lost 0 bases, J lost 3 bases, and 12 bases lay in between. This CDR3 spans 15 amino acids. Germline V gene sequence: CDR1 LGHNA, CDR2 YSLEER. The CDR3 DNA is TGCGCCAGCAGCCAAGATCTGACAGTTGACTACGAGCAGTACTTC. Protein sequence: CASSQDLTVDYEQYF.

This clone showed up just a few times. The rearrangement uses TRBV27 and TRBJ2-7, with D possibly being TRBD2 (5 bases). Trimming took 6 bases from V and 2 from J, leaving 17 bases between them. The CDR3 has 15 amino acids. The germline CDR1 and CDR2 sequences are MNHEY and SMNVEV (reference sequence). CDR3 protein: CASSQLGGNPYEQYF. CDR3 bases: TGTGCCAGCAGCCAACTAGGTGGAAATCCCTACGAGCAGTACTTC.

The chain couples TRBV9 to TRBJ2-3, with D perhaps matching TRBD1 (6 bases). V was trimmed by 6 bases and J by 0 bases, leaving 11 bases between them. Germline loops: CDR1 SGDLS, CDR2 YYNGEE. The CDR3 totals 14 residues. CDR3 sequence (DNA): TGTGCCAGCAAGAGTACAGGGAGCACAGATACGCAGTATTTT. Translating gives CASKSTGSTDTQYF.

Note on this clone: The junction departs from the called germline gene at one end, perhaps through a read error. The chain uses TRBV28 and TRBJ1-1; no clear D gene. Germline-derived CDR1 and CDR2 are MDHEN and SYDVKM. The CDR3 covers 13 residues. The CDR3 DNA sequence: TGTGTCAGCAGTTGGAATGATAACACTGAAGCTTTCTTT. Its translation is CVSSWNDNTEAFF.

The chain has TRBV6-5 and TRBJ1-1, with D maybe TRBD1 (6 bases). The CDR3 runs to 15 residues. The V gene's germline CDR1 is MNHEY and CDR2 SVGAGI. V was shortened by 0 bases and J by 4 bases, with 12 bases between the two germline ends. The CDR3 sequence is CASSYSDSSVTEAFF. The CDR3 coding sequence is TGTGCCAGCAGTTACTCGGACAGTTCGGTCACTGAAGCTTTCTTT.

V is TRBV11-3 and J is TRBJ2-1; TRBD2 is a possible D gene (5 bases). The CDR3 totals 14 residues. Trimming removed 0 bases from V and 10 bases from J, with 13 bases in between. The V gene's germline CDR1 is SGHNT and CDR2 YENEEA. Here the CDR3 DNA reads TGTGCCAGCAGCTTAGACCCGTCAAGGGAGGAGCAGTTCTTC. Protein sequence: CASSLDPSREEQFF.

V and J are TRBV28 and TRBJ2-7; D is undetermined. The CDR3 sequence is 13 residues long. Trimming removed 6 bases at V and 0 bases at J, with 9 bases between. From germline, CDR1 is MDHEN and CDR2 SYDVKM. The CDR3 DNA reads as TGTGCCAGCAGCTCCCGGGCCTCCTACGAGCAGTACTTC. Protein product: CASSSRASYEQYF. The entire variable domain, with the rest obtained from reference TRBV28 and TRBJ2-7, is as follows: DVKVTQSSRYLVKRTGEKVFLECVQDMDHENMFWYRQDPGLGLRLIYFSYDVKMKEKGDIPEGYSVSREKKERFSLILESASTNQTSMYLCASSSRASYEQYFGPGTRLTVT.

Notes on this clone: Mismatch with germline at one junction end may stem from a read error. V is TRBV28 and J is TRBJ1-2; unclear D gene. Germline lookup yields CDR1 MDHEN and CDR2 SYDVKM. CDR3 length: 11 amino acids. DNA of the CDR3: TGTGCCAGCAGTTTGGGGATCTGGGCGTTCTTC. Its protein is CASSLGIWAFF.

The V call is TRBV25-1, the J call TRBJ2-2, with 7 nucleotides matching TRBD1. Losses at the gene ends were 6 bases for V and 1 base for J; bases not matched to a gene: 8. From germline, CDR1 is MGHDK and CDR2 SYGVNS. This CDR3 contains 16 residues. For the CDR3, the DNA is TGTGCCAGCAGGCGATCCGGGACAGTGAACACCGGGGAGCTGTTTTTT. Protein: CASRRSGTVNTGELFF.

This clone was seen more than once but under ten times. This sequence joins TRBV7-9 and TRBJ2-7, with no clear D. Trimming took off 2 bases at V and 6 bases at J, with 11 bases between the two ends. Germline V gene lookup returns CDR1 SEHNR and CDR2 FQNEAQ (reference sequence). The CDR3 runs 13 residues. The CDR3 loop reads CASSLLQMGEQYF. In DNA, the CDR3 is TGTGCCAGCAGCTTACTCCAAATGGGCGAGCAGTACTTC.

The chain combines TRBV28 with TRBJ2-7; no definite D call. CDR3 length: 11 residues. Looked up from germline, CDR1 is MDHEN and CDR2 is SYDVKM. The ends were cut back, 5 bases at V and 2 bases at J, with 4 bases in the middle. This CDR3 is CASSLAYEQYF. The CDR3 DNA sequence: TGTGCCAGCAGTCTCGCCTACGAGCAGTACTTC.

The chain employs TRBV2 and TRBJ2-1; TRBD2 agrees at 14 bases. The CDR3 has 14 amino acids. CDR1 is SNHLY, CDR2 FYNNEI, per germline. The ends lost 6 bases at V and 8 bases at J; junction bases unmatched: 3. CDR3 nucleotides: TGTGCCAGCAGGGGGACTAGCGGGGGCTATGAGCAGTTCTTC. Translating gives CASRGTSGGYEQFF. Filled out from reference TRBV2 and TRBJ2-1, the complete variable domain reads EPEVTQTPSHQVTQMGQEVILRCVPISNHLYFYWYRQILGQKVEFLVSFYNNEISEKSEIFDDQFSVERPDGSNFTLKIRSTKLEDSAMYFCASRGTSGGYEQFFGPGTRLTVL.

This chain joins TRBV19 and TRBJ2-7; 8 positions match TRBD2. The CDR3 spans 15 residues. The trim removed 5 bases at V and 2 bases at J, leaving 8 bases unmatched. Germline V gene sequence: CDR1 LNHDA, CDR2 SQIVND (reference sequence). CDR3 nucleotides: TGTGCCAGTAGTGCCAGCGGGAGCTCGACCTACGAGCAGTACTTC. Protein sequence: CASSASGSSTYEQYF.

The rearrangement joins TRBV28 to TRBJ1-1; unclear D gene. Trimming left V 4 bases short and J 2 bases short, with 8 bases between. Germline V gene data show CDR1 as MDHEN and CDR2 as SYDVKM. The CDR3 extends over 13 amino acids. In DNA, the CDR3 is TGTGCCAGCAGTTGGAATGATAACACTGAAGCTTTCTTT. Amino acid sequence: CASSWNDNTEAFF.

V gene TRBV21-1 combines with J gene TRBJ1-5. TRBV21-1 counts as a pseudogene. The CDR3 has 17 residues. CDR3 nucleotide sequence: TGTGCCAGCAGCAGGGGGGCTATTGATTATAGCAATCAGCCCCAGCATTTT. This translates into CASSRGAIDYSNQPQHF.

This clone has just one count. V gene TRBV4-3 combines with J gene TRBJ1-1; D unclear. Trimming pared 0 bases from V and 2 bases from J, leaving 13 bases between. Per the germline V gene, CDR1 is LGHNA and CDR2 is YSLEER. The CDR3 has 16 residues. This CDR3 is CASSQEVGMENTEAFF. The CDR3 DNA reads as TGCGCCAGCAGCCAAGAGGTGGGAATGGAAAACACTGAAGCTTTCTTT.

J is TRBJ2-3 and V is TRBV4-2; the match to TRBD2 covers 12 bases. The CDR3 contains 18 residues. Germline assignment: CDR1 LGHNA and CDR2 YNFKEQ. V shed 1 base, J shed 0 bases, and the junction held 5 bases outside the gene matches. CDR3 sequence (DNA): TGTGCCAGCAGCCAAGGACTAGCGGGGGCCTTAAGCACAGATACGCAGTATTTT. It is translated as CASSQGLAGALSTDTQYF.

The chain couples TRBV6-5 to TRBJ1-1; D perhaps matches TRBD1 (6 bases). CDR3 length: 15 amino acids. Germline values: CDR1 MNHEY, CDR2 SVGAGI. V lost 0 bases and J lost 4, with 12 bases in between. The CDR3 here is CASSYSNGGSTEAFF. The CDR3 DNA reads as TGTGCCAGCAGTTACTCGAACGGGGGCTCCACTGAAGCTTTCTTT.

The V and J genes are TRBV4-3 and TRBJ2-7; D is tentatively TRBD1 or TRBD2 (5 bases each). From germline, CDR1 is LGHNA and CDR2 YSLEER. Trimming took off 2 bases at V and 5 bases at J, with 16 bases between the two ends. This CDR3 spans 15 amino acids. CDR3 amino acids: CASSQYQTAGDEQYF. The CDR3 coding sequence is TGCGCCAGCAGCCAATACCAGACAGCCGGGGACGAGCAGTACTTC.